These T cell receptor beta chains were read from a single sample in a study of control samples from healthy donors and cancer patients. This table comes from immunoSEQ multiplex PCR, and its TCRdb copy is limited to in-frame clones, with some not included. The sample includes 90,000 or so clones, around four fifths of them seen just once. Sequenced material: blood. These receptors were obtained from a man between 25 and 39 years old in good health. The CDR3 runs from the conserved cysteine through the conserved F or W. Fields, in order: clone size, J gene, V gene, D gene, CDR3 DNA, CDR3 protein. The D gene is left open where the match is weak. Size is stated for part of the rows, as once, few or many counts, or as a class when the clone is expanded.

clone size: NA; J gene: TRBJ1-4; V gene: TRBV5-6; D gene: NA; CDR3 DNA: TGTGCCAGCAGCTTGGTCCGGACGGGCGAAAAACTGTTTTTT; CDR3 protein: CASSLVRTGEKLFF
clone size: few; J gene: TRBJ2-3; V gene: TRBV7-2; D gene: NA; CDR3 DNA: TGTGCCAGCAGCCCGGGACTCCTGACCACAGATACGCAGTATTTT; CDR3 protein: CASSPGLLTTDTQYF
clone size: NA; J gene: TRBJ1-6; V gene: TRBV7-2; D gene: NA; CDR3 DNA: TGTGCCAGCAGTTACGTTAGCGGGGGTTCACCCCTCCACTTT; CDR3 protein: CASSYVSGGSPLHF
clone size: NA; J gene: TRBJ2-3; V gene: TRBV6-2/TRBV6-3; D gene: NA; CDR3 DNA: TGTGCCAGCAGTTATCGGCAAACTAGCACAGATACGCAGTATTTT; CDR3 protein: CASSYRQTSTDTQYF
clone size: NA; J gene: TRBJ1-3; V gene: TRBV7-9; D gene: NA; CDR3 DNA: TGTGCCAGCAGCCCCCACTGGAACACCATATATTTT; CDR3 protein: CASSPHWNTIYF
clone size: NA; J gene: TRBJ2-5; V gene: TRBV19; D gene: TRBD1; CDR3 DNA: TGTGCCAGTAGTGGACAGGGTGTGGGGGAGACCCAGTACTTC; CDR3 protein: CASSGQGVGETQYF
clone size: NA; J gene: TRBJ1-2; V gene: TRBV11-2; D gene: NA; CDR3 DNA: TGTGCCAGCAGCCCGGACGCCAACTATGGCTACACCTTC; CDR3 protein: CASSPDANYGYTF
clone size: NA; J gene: TRBJ2-3; V gene: TRBV9; D gene: TRBD2; CDR3 DNA: TGTGCCAGCGGTCCGGGGGGAGGAGATACGCAGTATTTT; CDR3 protein: CASGPGGGDTQYF
clone size: NA; J gene: TRBJ2-1; V gene: TRBV7-9; D gene: NA; CDR3 DNA: TGTGCCAGCAGCTTTTCCCCAACGCTAGATTTGGTCGGCGAGCAGTTCTTC; CDR3 protein: CASSFSPTLDLVGEQFF
clone size: NA; J gene: TRBJ2-1; V gene: TRBV5-1; D gene: NA; CDR3 DNA: TGCGCCAGCAGCCCAAGGCAGAACGCGCAGTTCTTC; CDR3 protein: CASSPRQNAQFF
clone size: NA; J gene: TRBJ1-2; V gene: TRBV10-3; D gene: TRBD1; CDR3 DNA: TGTGCCATCAGTGAGTCGACAGGGGGTGTCTATGGCTACACCTTC; CDR3 protein: CAISESTGGVYGYTF
clone size: NA; J gene: TRBJ1-2; V gene: TRBV6-5; D gene: NA; CDR3 DNA: TGTGCCAGCAGTTACTCGCAGGGTGGCGGCTACACCTTC; CDR3 protein: CASSYSQGGGYTF
clone size: NA; J gene: TRBJ2-7; V gene: TRBV7-8; D gene: NA; CDR3 DNA: TGTGCCAGCAGCTTAGGTCCAGCGACCGAGCAGTACTTC; CDR3 protein: CASSLGPATEQYF
clone size: few; J gene: TRBJ2-3; V gene: TRBV6-4; D gene: TRBD2; CDR3 DNA: TGTGCCAGCAGCCCTGGACTAGCGGGGGACGATACGCAGTATTTT; CDR3 protein: CASSPGLAGDDTQYF
clone size: NA; J gene: TRBJ1-6; V gene: TRBV30; D gene: TRBD1; CDR3 DNA: TGTGCTTCCGGGACAGACGGGTCACCCCTCCACTTT; CDR3 protein: CASGTDGSPLHF
clone size: NA; J gene: TRBJ1-2; V gene: TRBV30; D gene: NA; CDR3 DNA: TGTGCCTGGAGTGTATTCACCGGGGCAGGCGGTGGCTACACCTTC; CDR3 protein: CAWSVFTGAGGGYTF
clone size: once; J gene: TRBJ1-1; V gene: TRBV9; D gene: NA; CDR3 DNA: TGTGCCAGCAGCGTTAGGGGTCACACTGAAGCTTTCTTT; CDR3 protein: CASSVRGHTEAFF
clone size: NA; J gene: TRBJ2-5; V gene: TRBV5-4; D gene: NA; CDR3 DNA: TGTGCCAGCAGCTTACTACTGCAAGAGACCCAGTACTTC; CDR3 protein: CASSLLLQETQYF
clone size: NA; J gene: TRBJ1-4; V gene: TRBV7-8; D gene: NA; CDR3 DNA: TGTGCCAGCAGCTTAGTCAGGGTTGGCGAAAAACTGTTTTTT; CDR3 protein: CASSLVRVGEKLFF
clone size: NA; J gene: TRBJ2-3; V gene: TRBV28; D gene: TRBD2; CDR3 DNA: TGTGCCAGCAGTACCAGACTAGCGGGGGCAGATACGCAGTATTTT; CDR3 protein: CASSTRLAGADTQYF
clone size: NA; J gene: TRBJ1-5; V gene: TRBV6-5; D gene: NA; CDR3 DNA: TGTGCCAGCCGCCAGCCAGATAGCAATCAGCCCCAGCATTTT; CDR3 protein: CASRQPDSNQPQHF
clone size: NA; J gene: TRBJ1-4; V gene: TRBV3-1/TRBV3-2; D gene: TRBD1; CDR3 DNA: TGTGCCAGCAGCCAACTAACAGGGGGGGGAAAACTGTTTTTT; CDR3 protein: CASSQLTGGGKLFF
clone size: NA; J gene: TRBJ2-3; V gene: TRBV7-2; D gene: TRBD1; CDR3 DNA: TGTGCCAGCAGCTTGGGGTCCCCAGGGGGTACAGATACGCAGTATTTT; CDR3 protein: CASSLGSPGGTDTQYF
clone size: NA; J gene: TRBJ1-2; V gene: TRBV6-5; D gene: TRBD1; CDR3 DNA: TGTGCCAGCTTACAGGGGGCAACCTTCTATGGCTACACCTTC; CDR3 protein: CASLQGATFYGYTF
clone size: NA; J gene: TRBJ2-3; V gene: TRBV2; D gene: NA; CDR3 DNA: TGTGCCAGCAGTGAAGGTCTGGGACTGCGACTTTCAGATACGCAGTATTTT; CDR3 protein: CASSEGLGLRLSDTQYF
clone size: NA; J gene: TRBJ1-1; V gene: TRBV2; D gene: NA; CDR3 DNA: TGTGCCGGGAGGGGGGAGAGGGACACTGAAGCTTTCTTT; CDR3 protein: CAGRGERDTEAFF
clone size: NA; J gene: TRBJ2-5; V gene: TRBV11-3; D gene: NA; CDR3 DNA: TGTGCCAGCAGCCTAGGAGCGACGGCACAAGAGACCCAGTACTTC; CDR3 protein: CASSLGATAQETQYF
clone size: NA; J gene: TRBJ2-1; V gene: TRBV2; D gene: TRBD2; CDR3 DNA: TGTGCCAGCACGGAAACTAGCGGGGGGGCTAATGAGCAGTTCTTC; CDR3 protein: CASTETSGGANEQFF
clone size: few; J gene: TRBJ2-7; V gene: TRBV18; D gene: NA; CDR3 DNA: TGTGCCAGCTCACAGTTAGCGACGCTCATCTACGAGCAGTACTTC; CDR3 protein: CASSQLATLIYEQYF
clone size: NA; J gene: TRBJ2-3; V gene: TRBV6-1; D gene: NA; CDR3 DNA: TGTGCCAGCAGTGAAGGTAACCGATTCCCCAGATACGCAGTATTT; CDR3 protein: CASSEGNRFPRYAVF